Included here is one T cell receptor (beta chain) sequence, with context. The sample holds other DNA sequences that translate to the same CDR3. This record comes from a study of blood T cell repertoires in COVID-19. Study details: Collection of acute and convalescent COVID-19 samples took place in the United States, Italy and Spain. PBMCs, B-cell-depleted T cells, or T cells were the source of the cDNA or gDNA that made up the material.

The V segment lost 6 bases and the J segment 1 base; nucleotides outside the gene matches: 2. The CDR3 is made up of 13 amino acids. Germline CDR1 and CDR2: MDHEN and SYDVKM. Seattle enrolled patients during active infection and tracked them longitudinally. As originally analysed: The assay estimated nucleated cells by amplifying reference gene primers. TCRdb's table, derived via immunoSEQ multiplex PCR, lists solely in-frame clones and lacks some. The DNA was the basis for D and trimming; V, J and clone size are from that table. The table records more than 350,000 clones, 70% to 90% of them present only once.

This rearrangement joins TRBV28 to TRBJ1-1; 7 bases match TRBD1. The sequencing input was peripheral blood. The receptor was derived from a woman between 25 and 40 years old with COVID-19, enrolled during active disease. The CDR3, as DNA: TGTGCCAGCAGGAGACAGGGGAACACTGAAGCTTTCTTT. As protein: CASRRQGNTEAFF.